The entry below gives a single T cell receptor (beta chain) sequence along with its context. Germline assignment: CDR1 MNHEY and CDR2 SMNVEV (reference sequence). The CDR3 is 13 residues long. Between the trimmed V and J ends, which lost 4 bases and 5 bases, there was a span of 11 bases. The data originate from a study of cytomegalovirus exposure and HLA in healthy donors. The study ran its PCR with 60 Vbeta and 13 Jbeta primers. Libraries were prepared by immunoSEQ multiplex PCR; TCRdb keeps only in-frame clonotypes and omits some of them. This table holds some 110,000 clones, about 82% found once. The specimen sequenced was PBMCs. The receptor comes from a man between 45 and 60 years old in good health and CMV-seronegative. The chain links TRBV27 to TRBJ1-1; D might be TRBD1 (6 bases). The CDR3 DNA sequence: TGTGCCAGCAGTTACAGGGCTGGAACTGAAGCTTTCTTT. It yields the protein CASSYRAGTEAFF.